The 22 T cell receptor beta chains below all came from one sample that was sequenced in a study of T cells in tumors after PD-1 blockade. The repertoire was sequenced with immunoSEQ multiplex PCR; TCRdb's copy has only in-frame clones and lacks some. The table includes around 51,000 clones, around 85% detected once. The sequencing here drew on PBMCs, taken before anti-PD-1 treatment. These receptors originate from a human donor with basal cell carcinoma.

The chain uses TRBV5-4 and TRBJ2-1; TRBD2 agrees at 7 bases. CDR3 length equals 16 residues. Germline V gives CDR1 SGHNT, CDR2 YYREEE (reference sequence). After removal of 4 bases from V and 2 bases from J, the junction contained 9 bases not matched to a gene. CDR3 nucleotides: TGTGCCAGCAGCCCTGTTGGAGCGGGGCCCTACAATGAGCAGTTCTTC. It specifies CASSPVGAGPYNEQFF.

This rearrangement joins TRBV7-9 to TRBJ2-3; D unclear. The CDR3 totals 17 residues. Trimming removed 2 bases at V and 2 bases at J, with 17 bases between. The V gene's germline CDR1 is SEHNR and CDR2 FQNEAQ (reference sequence). CDR3 residues: CASSLTARLAITDTQYF. CDR3 nucleotides: TGTGCCAGCAGCTTAACAGCCAGATTGGCTATCACAGATACGCAGTATTTT. Variable domain in full (rest from reference TRBV7-9 and TRBJ2-3): DTGVSQNPRHKITKRGQNVTFRCDPISEHNRLYWYRQTLGQGPEFLTYFQNEAQLEKSRLLSDRFSAERPKGSFSTLEIQRTEQGDSAMYLCASSLTARLAITDTQYFGPGTRLTVL.

This clone was observed once. This specimen includes other DNA sequences encoding the same CDR3. The chain links TRBV27 to TRBJ2-5; D gene ambiguous. In germline, CDR1 is MNHEY, CDR2 SMNVEV (reference sequence). The length of the CDR3 is 14 residues. Trimming removed 2 bases from V and 5 bases from J, with 12 bases in between. This CDR3 is CASSLIGPRETQYF. Here the CDR3 DNA reads TGTGCCAGCAGTTTAATAGGGCCTAGGGAGACCCAGTACTTC.

This sequence joins TRBV7-9 and TRBJ1-5, with no clear D. This CDR3 region has 13 residues. Trimming took 5 bases from V and 4 from J, leaving 9 bases between them. The germline V gene has CDR1 SEHNR and CDR2 FQNEAQ (reference sequence). This chain's CDR3 is CASSGQANQPQHF. DNA for the CDR3: TGTGCCAGCAGCGGCCAGGCTAATCAGCCCCAGCATTTT.

The chain has TRBV5-1 and TRBJ1-2; tentatively, D is TRBD1 (5 bases). The CDR3 has 16 amino acids. The V and J ends lost 4 bases and 3 bases respectively, with 19 bases between them. Germline CDR1 is SGHRS and CDR2 is YFSETQ. CDR3 bases: TGCGCCAGCAGCCCGAATCCAGGGTTAAGGCACTATGGCTACACCTTC. Translating gives CASSPNPGLRHYGYTF.

The rearrangement uses TRBV7-9 and TRBJ2-6; a weak D match, TRBD1 (6 bases). Germline V gene lookup returns CDR1 SEHNR and CDR2 FQNEAQ (reference sequence). V was cut by 5 bases and J by 0 bases, with 11 bases left in between. This CDR3 spans 16 amino acids. CDR3 DNA: TGTGCCAGCAGCCACCGACAGGACTCTGGGGCCAACGTCCTGACTTTC. Amino acids: CASSHRQDSGANVLTF.

The chain has TRBV7-8 and TRBJ1-3, with 7 bases lining up with TRBD1. V shed 0 bases and J 9 bases; nucleotides not matched to a gene: 11. Germline loops: CDR1 SGHVS, CDR2 FQNEAQ. CDR3 length equals 16 residues. The CDR3 nucleotides read TGTGCCAGCAGCTTAGCGCTGGGACAGCCTCCCACCACCATATATTTT. It specifies CASSLALGQPPTTIYF.

This chain connects TRBV6-5 to TRBJ1-1; possibly TRBD1 for D (5 bases). The CDR3 totals 14 residues. Germline V gene sequence: CDR1 MNHEY, CDR2 SVGAGI. The V gene lost 2 bases and the J gene lost 7 bases, with 14 bases spanning the gap. Written as DNA, the CDR3 is TGTGCCAGCAGTTACGTTGGGGGTTATAATGAAGCTTTCTTT. This gives the protein CASSYVGGYNEAFF.

This clone came up once. The chain couples TRBV4-1 to TRBJ2-6; D is undetermined. Trimming removed 0 bases from V and 10 bases from J, with 4 bases in between. CDR1 and CDR2 (germline): MGHRA, YSYEKL. CDR3 size: 12 residues. The CDR3 here is CASSQDQNVLTF. CDR3 DNA sequence: TGCGCCAGCAGCCAAGATCAAAACGTCCTGACTTTC.

This clone was detected only once. The chain is built from TRBV6-5 and TRBJ1-4; weak D call: TRBD1 (5 bases). V was pared by 8 bases and J by 8 bases, with 15 bases between. The CDR3 has 13 residues. The germline V gene has CDR1 MNHEY and CDR2 SVGAGI. CDR3 sequence reads: CASSRGAGEKLFF. CDR3 nucleotides: TGTGCCAGCTCTCGCGGGGCTGGGGAAAAACTGTTTTTT.

V gene TRBV27 combines with J gene TRBJ1-1; D is undetermined. CDR3 length equals 14 residues. In germline, CDR1 is MNHEY, CDR2 SMNVEV (reference sequence). V lost 7 bases to trimming and J lost 6 bases, with 18 bases between them. The CDR3 reads CASNSPGSGAEAFF. In nucleotides, the CDR3 is TGTGCCAGCAATAGTCCGGGAAGCGGCGCTGAAGCTTTCTTT.

This clone has just one count. The chain recombines TRBV6-5 with TRBJ1-1; TRBD1 aligns across 7 bases. This CDR3 is built from 15 residues. V trimming: 6 bases; J trimming: 1 base; junction bases outside the gene matches: 8. The V gene's germline CDR1 is MNHEY and CDR2 SVGAGI. In nucleotides, the CDR3 is TGTGCCAGCAGGATTCCGACAGGGACGAACACTGAAGCTTTCTTT. It is translated as CASRIPTGTNTEAFF.

V is TRBV10-3 and J is TRBJ1-4; 8 bases match TRBD1. The trim removed 6 bases at V and 8 bases at J, leaving 5 bases unmatched. Germline-derived CDR1 and CDR2 are ENHRY and SYGVKD. This CDR3 region has 13 residues. CDR3 sequence: CAISGQGREKLFF. The CDR3 DNA follows: TGTGCCATCAGCGGACAGGGACGGGAAAAACTGTTTTTT.

This sequence joins TRBV3-1 (or the pseudogene TRBV3-2) and TRBJ2-1; TRBD1 agrees at 8 bases. Looked up from germline, CDR1 is LGHDT and CDR2 is YNNKEL (reference sequence). Trimming removed 1 base from V and 0 bases from J; junction bases left unmatched: 11. The CDR3 covers 19 residues. CDR3 DNA: TGTGCCAGCAGCCAAGTGGGGTCGGACAGGGCTAGCTCCTACAATGAGCAGTTCTTC. It yields the protein CASSQVGSDRASSYNEQFF.

The chain couples TRBV19 to TRBJ2-5; 8 positions match TRBD1. The V gene's germline CDR1 is LNHDA and CDR2 SQIVND (reference sequence). V was clipped by 2 bases and J by 1 base; unmatched bases: 6. The length of the CDR3 is 16 residues. The CDR3 bases are TGTGCCAGTAGTATAAGCGGCCAGGGGGCCCAAGAGACCCAGTACTTC. Translated: CASSISGQGAQETQYF. The variable domain in full, completed from reference TRBV19 and TRBJ2-5, reads DGGITQSPKYLFRKEGQNVTLSCEQNLNHDAMYWYRQDPGQGLRLIYYSQIVNDFQKGDIAEGYSVSREKKESFPLTVTSAQKNPTAFYLCASSISGQGAQETQYFGPGTRLLVL.

The V call is TRBV27, the J call TRBJ2-6; D is unresolved. Trimming took 7 bases from V and 0 from J, leaving 10 bases between them. Looked up from germline, CDR1 is MNHEY and CDR2 is SMNVEV (reference sequence). CDR3 length: 15 residues. CDR3 in DNA: TGTGCCAGCACCCGACTTGCCTCTGGGGCCAACGTCCTGACTTTC. This encodes CASTRLASGANVLTF.

The sample holds one count of this clone. This chain connects TRBV5-5 to TRBJ1-6; 7 bases are a match to TRBD1. Germline V gene lookup returns CDR1 SGHKS and CDR2 YYEKEE (reference sequence). The CDR3 is 15 amino acids. Trimming cost V 0 bases and J 6 bases; bases outside gene matches: 3. The CDR3 nucleotides are TGTGCCAGCAGCTTGGTGGCAGGGGGTAATTCACCCCTCCACTTT. Its protein product is CASSLVAGGNSPLHF.

This rearrangement joins TRBV19 to TRBJ2-7; D tentatively reads TRBD1 or TRBD2 (5 bases each). Trimming took off 3 bases at V and 2 bases at J, with 17 bases between the two ends. Germline CDR1 reads LNHDA; CDR2 reads SQIVND (reference sequence). The CDR3 extends over 16 amino acids. This chain's CDR3 is CASSIGWGTDPYEQYF. CDR3 sequence (DNA): TGTGCCAGTAGTATTGGATGGGGGACCGACCCCTACGAGCAGTACTTC.

This clone was observed once. The J gene is TRBJ2-7, the V gene TRBV14; a weak D match, TRBD1 (5 bases). V was pared by 0 bases and J by 2 bases, with 11 bases between. CDR3 size: 15 residues. Germline V CDR1 and CDR2: SGHDN, FVKESK. Here the CDR3 DNA reads TGTGCCAGCAGCCAAGATCCAGGGAACCCCTACGAGCAGTACTTC. Its protein product is CASSQDPGNPYEQYF.

The chain joins TRBV3-1 (or the pseudogene TRBV3-2) to TRBJ1-2; D ambiguous. This CDR3 has 14 residues. Trimming shortened V by 3 bases and J by 0 bases, and 8 bases separated the two germline ends. Per the germline V gene, CDR1 is LGHDT and CDR2 is YNNKEL (reference sequence). CDR3 in DNA: TGTGCCAGCAGCCATATAAGAGCTAACTATGGCTACACCTTC. It is translated as CASSHIRANYGYTF.

V gene TRBV30 combines with J gene TRBJ1-2; TRBD1 matches at 8 bases. Germline-derived CDR1 and CDR2 are GTSNPN and SVGIG (reference sequence). V was pared by 5 bases and J by 4 bases, with 0 bases of the junction left unmatched. The CDR3 runs 11 residues. CDR3 in DNA: TGTGCCTGGGGGACAGGCTATGGCTACACCTTC. Encoded protein: CAWGTGYGYTF.

In its sample, this clone was seen once. The chain has TRBV5-5 and TRBJ2-3; TRBD1 or TRBD2 may be the D gene (6 bases each). Trimming pared 3 bases from V and 2 bases from J, leaving 10 bases between. Germline V lookup: CDR1 SGHKS, CDR2 YYEKEE (reference sequence). The CDR3 has 14 residues. In DNA, the CDR3 is TGTGCCAGCAGCTCGTGGGGGGCCACAGATACGCAGTATTTT. Protein product: CASSSWGATDTQYF.